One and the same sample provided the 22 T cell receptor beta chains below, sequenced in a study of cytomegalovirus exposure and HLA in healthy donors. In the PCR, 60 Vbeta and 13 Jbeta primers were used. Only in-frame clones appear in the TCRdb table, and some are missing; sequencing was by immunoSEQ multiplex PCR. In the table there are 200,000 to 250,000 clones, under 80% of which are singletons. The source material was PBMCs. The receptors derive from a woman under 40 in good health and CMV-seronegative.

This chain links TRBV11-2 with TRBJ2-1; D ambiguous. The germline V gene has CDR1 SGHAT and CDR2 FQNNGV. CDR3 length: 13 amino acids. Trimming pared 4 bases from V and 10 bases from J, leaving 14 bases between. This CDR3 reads CASSSTSAVEQFF. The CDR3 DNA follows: TGTGCCAGCAGCTCAACCTCTGCGGTGGAGCAGTTCTTC.

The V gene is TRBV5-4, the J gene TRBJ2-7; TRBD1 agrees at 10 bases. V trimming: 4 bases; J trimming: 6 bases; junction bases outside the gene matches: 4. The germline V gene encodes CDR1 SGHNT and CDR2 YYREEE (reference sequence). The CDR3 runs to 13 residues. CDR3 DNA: TGTGCCAGCAGCGGGGACAGGGGTGGCGAGCAGTACTTC. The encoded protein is CASSGDRGGEQYF.

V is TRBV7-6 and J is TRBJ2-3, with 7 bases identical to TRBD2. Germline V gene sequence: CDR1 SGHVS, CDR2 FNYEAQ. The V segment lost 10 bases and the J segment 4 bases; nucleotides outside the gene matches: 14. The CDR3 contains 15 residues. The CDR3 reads CAIHPLGGPADTQYF. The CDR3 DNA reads TGTGCCATCCACCCGCTGGGAGGGCCTGCAGATACGCAGTATTTT.

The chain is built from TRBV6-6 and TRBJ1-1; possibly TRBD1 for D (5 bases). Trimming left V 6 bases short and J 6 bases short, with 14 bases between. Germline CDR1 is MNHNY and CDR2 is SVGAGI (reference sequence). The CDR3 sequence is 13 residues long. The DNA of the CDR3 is TGTGCCAGCAGAAGGGGCAGGGCGGCTGAAGCTTTCTTT. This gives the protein CASRRGRAAEAFF.

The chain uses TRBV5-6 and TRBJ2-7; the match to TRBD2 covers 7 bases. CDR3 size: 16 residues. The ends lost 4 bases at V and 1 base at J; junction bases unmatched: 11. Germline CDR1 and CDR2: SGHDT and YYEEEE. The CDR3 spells CASSPTLAEGSYEQYF. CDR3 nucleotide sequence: TGTGCCAGCAGCCCAACTCTAGCGGAGGGATCCTACGAGCAGTACTTC.

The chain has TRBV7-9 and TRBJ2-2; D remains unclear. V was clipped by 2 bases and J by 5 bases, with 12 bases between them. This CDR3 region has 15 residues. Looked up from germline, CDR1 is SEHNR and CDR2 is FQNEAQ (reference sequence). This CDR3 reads CASSLTPLRTGELFF. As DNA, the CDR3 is TGTGCCAGCAGCTTAACCCCCCTACGAACCGGGGAGCTGTTTTTT.

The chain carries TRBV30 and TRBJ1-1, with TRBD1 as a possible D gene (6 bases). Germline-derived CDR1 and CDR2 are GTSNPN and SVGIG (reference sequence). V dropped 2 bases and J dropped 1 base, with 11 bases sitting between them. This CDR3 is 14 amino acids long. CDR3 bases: TGTGCCTGGAGTCCGATACAGGGGAACACTGAAGCTTTCTTT. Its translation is CAWSPIQGNTEAFF.

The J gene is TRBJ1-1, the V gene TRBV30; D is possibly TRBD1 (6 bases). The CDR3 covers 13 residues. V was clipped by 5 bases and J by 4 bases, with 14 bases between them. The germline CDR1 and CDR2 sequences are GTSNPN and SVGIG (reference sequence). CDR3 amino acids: CAWDEGGGTEAFF. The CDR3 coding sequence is TGTGCCTGGGATGAGGGGGGGGGCACTGAAGCTTTCTTT. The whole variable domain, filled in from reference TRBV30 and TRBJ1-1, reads SQTIHQWPATLVQPVGSPLSLECTVEGTSNPNLYWYRQAAGRGLQLLFYSVGIGQISSEVPQNLSASRPQDRQFILSSKKLLLSDSGFYLCAWDEGGGTEAFFGQGTRLTVV.

The CDR3 DNA reads as TGTGCCAGCAGTGCTTTGGGACAGGGAGAGGGCTACACCTTC. It encodes CASSALGQGEGYTF. J is TRBJ1-2 and V is TRBV27, with TRBD1 matching over 9 bases. Per the germline V gene, CDR1 is MNHEY and CDR2 is SMNVEV (reference sequence). This CDR3 region has 14 residues. V was pared by 5 bases and J by 8 bases, with 9 bases of the junction left unmatched.

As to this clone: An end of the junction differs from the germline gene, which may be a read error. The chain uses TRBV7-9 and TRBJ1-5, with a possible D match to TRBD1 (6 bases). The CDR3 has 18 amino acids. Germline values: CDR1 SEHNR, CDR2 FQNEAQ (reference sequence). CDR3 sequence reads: CATSLSVVRETGLEPQHF. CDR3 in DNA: TGTGCCACCAGCTTATCTGTGGTCCGCGAGACAGGCCTGGAGCCCCAGCATTTT.

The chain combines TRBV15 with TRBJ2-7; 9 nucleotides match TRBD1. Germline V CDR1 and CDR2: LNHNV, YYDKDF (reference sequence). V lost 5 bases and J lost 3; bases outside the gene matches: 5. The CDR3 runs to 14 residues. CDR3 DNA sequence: TGTGCCACCAGCCCCGGGGGACAGGGCTACGAGCAGTACTTC. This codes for CATSPGGQGYEQYF.

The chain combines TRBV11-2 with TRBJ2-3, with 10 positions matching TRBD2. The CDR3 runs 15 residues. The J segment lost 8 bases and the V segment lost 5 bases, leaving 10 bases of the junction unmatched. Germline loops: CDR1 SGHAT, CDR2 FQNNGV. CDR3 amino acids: CASSPGTSVVATQYF. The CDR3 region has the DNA TGTGCCAGCAGCCCGGGGACTAGCGTCGTCGCTACGCAGTATTTT.

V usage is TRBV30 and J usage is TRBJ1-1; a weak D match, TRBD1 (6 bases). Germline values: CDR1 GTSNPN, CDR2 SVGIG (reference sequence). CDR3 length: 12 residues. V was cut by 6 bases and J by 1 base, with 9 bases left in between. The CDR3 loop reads CACNRANTEAFF. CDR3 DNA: TGTGCCTGCAACAGGGCGAACACTGAAGCTTTCTTT.

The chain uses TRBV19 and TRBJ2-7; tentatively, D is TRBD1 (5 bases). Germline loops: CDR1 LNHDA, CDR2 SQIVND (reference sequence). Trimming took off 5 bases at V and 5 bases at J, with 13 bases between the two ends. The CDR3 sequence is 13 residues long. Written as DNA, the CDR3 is TGTGCCAGTAGTCTAACAGGCCAGCACGAGCAGTACTTC. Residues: CASSLTGQHEQYF.

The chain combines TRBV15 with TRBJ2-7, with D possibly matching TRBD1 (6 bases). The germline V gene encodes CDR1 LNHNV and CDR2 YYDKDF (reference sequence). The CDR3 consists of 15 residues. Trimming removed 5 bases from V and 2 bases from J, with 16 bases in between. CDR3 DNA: TGTGCCACCAGCCTGGTGGACAGCCGACCCTACGAGCAGTACTTC. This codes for CATSLVDSRPYEQYF.

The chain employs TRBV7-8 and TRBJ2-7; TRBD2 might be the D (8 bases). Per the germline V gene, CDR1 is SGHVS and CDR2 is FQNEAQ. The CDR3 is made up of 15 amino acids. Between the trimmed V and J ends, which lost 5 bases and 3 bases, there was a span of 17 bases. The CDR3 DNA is TGTGCCAGCAGCCCCGGGGGGGCAGGGGGCTACGAGCAGTACTTC. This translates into CASSPGGAGGYEQYF.

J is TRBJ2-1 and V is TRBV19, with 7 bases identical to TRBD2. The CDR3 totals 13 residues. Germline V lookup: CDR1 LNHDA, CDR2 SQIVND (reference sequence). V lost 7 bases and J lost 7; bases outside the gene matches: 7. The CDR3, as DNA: TGTGCCAGTACGGGACTACAAGGAAATGAGCAGTTCTTC. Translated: CASTGLQGNEQFF.

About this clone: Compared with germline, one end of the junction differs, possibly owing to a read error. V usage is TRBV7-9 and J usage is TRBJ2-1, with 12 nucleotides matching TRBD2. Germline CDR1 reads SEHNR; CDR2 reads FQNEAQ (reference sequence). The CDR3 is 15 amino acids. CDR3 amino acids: CSSSPTSGGYNEQFF. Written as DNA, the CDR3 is TGTTCCAGCAGCCCGACTAGCGGGGGCTACAATGAGCAGTTCTTC.

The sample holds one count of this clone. CDR3 sequence: CASSLYPSPLNVEGEQYF. The CDR3 bases are TGTGCCAGCAGTTTATACCCGAGTCCCCTAAACGTAGAGGGCGAGCAGTACTTC. The rearrangement links TRBV27 to TRBJ2-7; possibly TRBD2 for D (5 bases). The V gene's germline CDR1 is MNHEY and CDR2 SMNVEV (reference sequence). The CDR3 contains 18 residues. V gave up 1 base and J gave up 6 bases, with 25 bases separating them.

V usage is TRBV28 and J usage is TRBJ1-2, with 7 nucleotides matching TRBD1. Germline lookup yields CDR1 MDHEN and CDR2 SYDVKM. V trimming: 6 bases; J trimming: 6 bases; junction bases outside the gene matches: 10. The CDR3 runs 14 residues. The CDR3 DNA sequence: TGTGCCAGCAGACTCCCGGACAGGAGGAATGGCTACACCTTC. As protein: CASRLPDRRNGYTF.

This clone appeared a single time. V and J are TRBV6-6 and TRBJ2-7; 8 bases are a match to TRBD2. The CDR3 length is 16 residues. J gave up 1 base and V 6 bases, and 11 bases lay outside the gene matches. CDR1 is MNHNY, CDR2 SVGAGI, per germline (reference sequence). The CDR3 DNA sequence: TGTGCCAGCAGCCCCCGCGGGGGGCTTGAGTCCTACGAGCAGTACTTC. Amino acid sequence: CASSPRGGLESYEQYF.

In DNA form, the CDR3 reads TGTGCCAGCAGTGAAGGATCACGGGGGGCGCGGGGAAATGGCTACACCTTC. Residues: CASSEGSRGARGNGYTF. The J gene is TRBJ1-2, the V gene TRBV2; weak D call: TRBD1 (6 bases). V was shortened by 1 base and J by 6 bases, with 21 bases between the two germline ends. From germline, CDR1 is SNHLY and CDR2 FYNNEI. The CDR3 contains 17 residues.